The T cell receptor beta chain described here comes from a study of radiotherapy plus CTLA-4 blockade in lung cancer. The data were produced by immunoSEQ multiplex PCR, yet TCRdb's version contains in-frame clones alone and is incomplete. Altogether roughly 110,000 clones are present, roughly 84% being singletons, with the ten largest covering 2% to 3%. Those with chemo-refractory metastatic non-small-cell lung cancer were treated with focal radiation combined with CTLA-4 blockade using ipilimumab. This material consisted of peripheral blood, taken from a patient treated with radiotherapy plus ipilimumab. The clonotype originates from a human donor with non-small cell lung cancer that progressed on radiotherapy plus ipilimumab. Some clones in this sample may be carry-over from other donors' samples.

DNA for the CDR3: TGTGCCAGCTCGGCCGGGACAGGGTTCTCCTACGAGCAGTACTTC. Translating it yields CASSAGTGFSYEQYF. The V and J genes are TRBV18 and TRBJ2-7; 9 nucleotides align to TRBD1. Unmatched junction bases numbered 6, after V lost 6 bases and J lost 0 bases. The CDR3 totals 15 residues. CDR1 and CDR2 (germline): KGHSH, LQKENI.